Given below is one T cell receptor (beta chain) in context. Antigen specificity is unknown. CDR3 length: 17 residues. Germline V gene sequence: CDR1 SNHLY, CDR2 FYNNEI. V lost 4 bases to trimming and J lost 7 bases, with 20 bases between them. The primer mix had 60 Vbeta and 13 Jbeta primers. The protocol was immunoSEQ multiplex PCR, while the TCRdb copy is restricted to in-frame clones and leaves out a portion. The table includes about 110,000 clones, around 80% detected once. This sample was taken from a study of cytomegalovirus exposure and HLA in healthy donors. Study-level findings and limits: Some V segments, including TRBV6-2 and TRBV6-3, were excluded as indistinguishable.

The TCR was taken from a man in his thirties or forties in good health and CMV-seropositive. The rearrangement uses TRBV2 and TRBJ1-6; the D is unclear. The sequenced material came from PBMCs. This CDR3 reads CASSVTRTVPQNSPLHF. For the CDR3, the DNA is TGTGCCAGCAGTGTCACTAGGACGGTCCCCCAGAATTCACCCCTCCACTTT.